This is a list of T cell receptor beta chains from one sample in a study of technical replicates of blood from a handful of donors. Clones were read by immunoSEQ multiplex PCR, and TCRdb kept only the in-frame ones, dropping some. Seen here are tens of thousands of clones, around 90% observed once, and the top ten hold about 0.35%. The sample taken for sequencing was T cells isolated from PBMCs. The receptors were sampled from a human donor in good health. Some clones in this sample may be carry-over from other donors' samples. Each CDR3 is given with its conserved first and last residue. Each record gives: D gene, V gene, clone size, J gene, CDR3 protein, CDR3 DNA. D genes are given only for firm matches. Clone size is shown for a subset of rows, as once, few, many or a class of expanded clone.

D gene: TRBD1; V gene: TRBV30; clone size: once; J gene: TRBJ2-7; CDR3 protein: CGGNRGESYEQYF; CDR3 DNA: TGTGGGGGGAACAGGGGAGAATCCTACGAGCAGTACTTC
D gene: TRBD1; V gene: TRBV11-3; clone size: NA; J gene: TRBJ1-2; CDR3 protein: CASSSQRQGEGGYTF; CDR3 DNA: TGTGCCAGCAGCTCACAAAGACAGGGAGAGGGTGGCTACACCTTC
D gene: TRBD1; V gene: TRBV18; clone size: NA; J gene: TRBJ1-4; CDR3 protein: CASSQPVSTGELFF; CDR3 DNA: TGTGCCAGCTCACAGCCCGTCAGCACAGGGGAACTGTTTTTT
D gene: TRBD1; V gene: TRBV6-5; clone size: NA; J gene: TRBJ2-2; CDR3 protein: CASSYRQGGTGELFF; CDR3 DNA: TGTGCCAGCAGTTACCGACAGGGGGGCACCGGGGAGCTGTTTTTT
D gene: NA; V gene: TRBV7-8; clone size: NA; J gene: TRBJ1-5; CDR3 protein: CASSLGGGTRNQPQHF; CDR3 DNA: TGTGCCAGCAGCCTAGGTGGTGGGACACGGAATCAGCCCCAGCATTTT
D gene: TRBD1; V gene: TRBV4-1; clone size: NA; J gene: TRBJ1-1; CDR3 protein: CASSSGQGTEAFF; CDR3 DNA: TGCGCCAGCAGCTCCGGACAGGGCACTGAAGCTTTCTTT
D gene: NA; V gene: TRBV7-9; clone size: NA; J gene: TRBJ2-1; CDR3 protein: CASSPGAGDEQFF; CDR3 DNA: TGTGCCAGCAGCCCGGGAGCCGGGGATGAGCAGTTCTTC
D gene: NA; V gene: TRBV6-6; clone size: NA; J gene: TRBJ1-2; CDR3 protein: CASSYGTIYGYTF; CDR3 DNA: TGTGCCAGCAGTTATGGGACAATCTATGGCTACACCTTC
D gene: NA; V gene: TRBV9; clone size: NA; J gene: TRBJ2-1; CDR3 protein: CASSVTPGVRDEQFF; CDR3 DNA: TGTGCCAGCAGCGTAACCCCAGGGGTCAGGGATGAGCAGTTCTTC
D gene: NA; V gene: TRBV5-1; clone size: once; J gene: TRBJ1-2; CDR3 protein: CASSLVQGLSNYGYTF; CDR3 DNA: TGCGCCAGCAGCTTGGTCCAGGGGTTATCTAACTATGGCTACACCTTC
D gene: NA; V gene: TRBV27; clone size: NA; J gene: TRBJ2-3; CDR3 protein: CASQLVGSSDTQYF; CDR3 DNA: TGTGCCAGCCAGCTAGTTGGTAGTTCAGATACGCAGTATTTT
D gene: NA; V gene: TRBV20-1; clone size: NA; J gene: TRBJ2-1; CDR3 protein: CSARDTIEQFF; CDR3 DNA: TGCAGTGCGAGAGACACTATTGAGCAGTTCTTC
D gene: NA; V gene: TRBV7-9; clone size: NA; J gene: TRBJ2-7; CDR3 protein: CASSPGQGLLDEQYF; CDR3 DNA: TGTGCCAGCAGCCCCGGACAGGGACTACTGGACGAGCAGTACTTC
D gene: NA; V gene: TRBV13; clone size: NA; J gene: TRBJ2-3; CDR3 protein: CASSQTSTDTQYF; CDR3 DNA: TGTGCCAGCAGCCAGACTAGCACAGATACGCAGTATTTT
D gene: NA; V gene: TRBV19; clone size: NA; J gene: TRBJ1-3; CDR3 protein: CASLPAGGNTIYF; CDR3 DNA: TGTGCCAGCCTTCCGGCGGGGGGAAACACCATATATTTT
D gene: NA; V gene: TRBV15; clone size: NA; J gene: TRBJ2-5; CDR3 protein: CATSRDLAAQETQYF; CDR3 DNA: TGTGCCACCAGCAGAGATTTAGCGGCGCAAGAGACCCAGTACTTC
D gene: NA; V gene: TRBV4-1; clone size: NA; J gene: TRBJ1-5; CDR3 protein: CASSQVGGGKRQPQHF; CDR3 DNA: TGCGCCAGCAGCCAAGTCGGGGGGGGGAAAAGGCAGCCCCAGCATTTT
D gene: TRBD2; V gene: TRBV25-1; clone size: NA; J gene: TRBJ2-3; CDR3 protein: CASSHGLAGVTDTQYF; CDR3 DNA: TGTGCCAGCAGTCACGGACTAGCGGGAGTAACAGATACGCAGTATTTT
D gene: TRBD2; V gene: TRBV7-9; clone size: NA; J gene: TRBJ2-3; CDR3 protein: CASSPLAGGARSTDTQYF; CDR3 DNA: TGTGCCAGCAGCCCACTAGCGGGAGGGGCCCGGAGCACAGATACGCAGTATTTT
D gene: NA; V gene: TRBV11-3; clone size: NA; J gene: TRBJ1-1; CDR3 protein: CASSLYMNTEAFF; CDR3 DNA: TGTGCCAGCAGCTTATACATGAACACTGAAGCTTTCTTT
D gene: NA; V gene: TRBV19; clone size: once; J gene: TRBJ1-2; CDR3 protein: CASSTLSRQNPNYGYTF; CDR3 DNA: TGTGCCAGTAGTACCCTTTCGAGGCAGAATCCTAACTATGGCTACACCTTC
D gene: TRBD1; V gene: TRBV11-2; clone size: NA; J gene: TRBJ2-4; CDR3 protein: CASSLVTRGRNVNIQYF; CDR3 DNA: TGTGCCAGCAGCTTAGTCACCAGGGGGCGTAATGTAAACATTCAGTACTTC
D gene: NA; V gene: TRBV5-4; clone size: NA; J gene: TRBJ1-1; CDR3 protein: CASSLEAGLTEAFF; CDR3 DNA: TGTGCCAGCAGCTTGGAAGCAGGCCTCACTGAAGCTTTCTTT
D gene: TRBD1; V gene: TRBV5-4; clone size: NA; J gene: TRBJ1-2; CDR3 protein: CASSLVDRDYGYTF; CDR3 DNA: TGTGCCAGCAGCTTGGTGGACAGGGACTATGGCTACACCTTC
D gene: TRBD2; V gene: TRBV15; clone size: NA; J gene: TRBJ2-2; CDR3 protein: CATSRGWTSGREGGGELFF; CDR3 DNA: TGTGCCACCAGCAGAGGATGGACTAGCGGGAGAGAAGGCGGTGGGGAGCTGTTTTTT
D gene: TRBD2; V gene: TRBV7-9; clone size: NA; J gene: TRBJ2-1; CDR3 protein: CASSLREGEQFF; CDR3 DNA: TGTGCCAGCAGCTTGCGGGAGGGTGAGCAGTTCTTC
D gene: TRBD1; V gene: TRBV7-9; clone size: few; J gene: TRBJ1-1; CDR3 protein: CASSKQGGTEAFF; CDR3 DNA: TGTGCCAGCAGCAAACAGGGGGGAACAGAAGCTTTCTTT
D gene: NA; V gene: TRBV20-1; clone size: NA; J gene: TRBJ2-1; CDR3 protein: CSAPGNEQFF; CDR3 DNA: TGCAGTGCTCCAGGTAATGAGCAGTTCTTC
D gene: TRBD1; V gene: TRBV5-1; clone size: NA; J gene: TRBJ2-7; CDR3 protein: CASSSQGDTYEQYF; CDR3 DNA: TGCGCCAGCAGTAGTCAGGGGGATACCTACGAGCAGTACTTC
D gene: NA; V gene: TRBV27; clone size: NA; J gene: TRBJ1-5; CDR3 protein: CASSNRVGNQPQHF; CDR3 DNA: TGTGCCAGCAGTAACAGGGTTGGAAATCAGCCCCAGCATTTT
D gene: TRBD2; V gene: TRBV9; clone size: NA; J gene: TRBJ2-7; CDR3 protein: CASSLGEGLGSYEQYF; CDR3 DNA: TGTGCCAGCAGCCTGGGAGAGGGACTAGGGTCATACGAGCAGTACTTC
D gene: NA; V gene: TRBV6-5; clone size: NA; J gene: TRBJ1-5; CDR3 protein: CASSTFGGSNQPQHF; CDR3 DNA: TGTGCCAGCAGCACCTTCGGAGGTAGCAATCAGCCCCAGCATTTT
D gene: TRBD1; V gene: TRBV6-5; clone size: once; J gene: TRBJ1-4; CDR3 protein: CASSYSTGLHEKLFF; CDR3 DNA: TGTGCCAGCAGTTACTCGACAGGGCTGCATGAAAAACTGTTTTTT
D gene: NA; V gene: TRBV15; clone size: NA; J gene: TRBJ1-5; CDR3 protein: CATSRAYRGEDTLHNQPQHF; CDR3 DNA: TGTGCCACCAGCAGAGCGTACCGCGGTGAGGATACCCTCCACAATCAGCCCCAGCATTTT
D gene: NA; V gene: TRBV27; clone size: NA; J gene: TRBJ1-1; CDR3 protein: CASSPVLRAEAFF; CDR3 DNA: TGTGCCAGCAGTCCAGTCCTGAGGGCTGAAGCTTTCTTT
D gene: TRBD2; V gene: TRBV6-1; clone size: NA; J gene: TRBJ2-1; CDR3 protein: CASSEWRESYNEQFF; CDR3 DNA: TGTGCCAGCAGTGAATGGCGGGAGTCATACAATGAGCAGTTCTTC
D gene: NA; V gene: TRBV15; clone size: NA; J gene: TRBJ2-2; CDR3 protein: CATSREERSNTGELFF; CDR3 DNA: TGTGCCACCAGCAGAGAGGAGCGGTCTAACACCGGGGAGCTGTTTTTT
D gene: TRBD2; V gene: TRBV5-1; clone size: NA; J gene: TRBJ2-3; CDR3 protein: CASSPSGRRRTDTQYF; CDR3 DNA: TGCGCCAGCAGCCCCAGCGGGAGAAGGAGGACAGATACGCAGTATTTT
D gene: TRBD2; V gene: TRBV14; clone size: NA; J gene: TRBJ2-1; CDR3 protein: CASSHRGLAGENEQFF; CDR3 DNA: TGTGCCAGCAGCCATAGGGGACTAGCGGGAGAAAATGAGCAGTTCTTC